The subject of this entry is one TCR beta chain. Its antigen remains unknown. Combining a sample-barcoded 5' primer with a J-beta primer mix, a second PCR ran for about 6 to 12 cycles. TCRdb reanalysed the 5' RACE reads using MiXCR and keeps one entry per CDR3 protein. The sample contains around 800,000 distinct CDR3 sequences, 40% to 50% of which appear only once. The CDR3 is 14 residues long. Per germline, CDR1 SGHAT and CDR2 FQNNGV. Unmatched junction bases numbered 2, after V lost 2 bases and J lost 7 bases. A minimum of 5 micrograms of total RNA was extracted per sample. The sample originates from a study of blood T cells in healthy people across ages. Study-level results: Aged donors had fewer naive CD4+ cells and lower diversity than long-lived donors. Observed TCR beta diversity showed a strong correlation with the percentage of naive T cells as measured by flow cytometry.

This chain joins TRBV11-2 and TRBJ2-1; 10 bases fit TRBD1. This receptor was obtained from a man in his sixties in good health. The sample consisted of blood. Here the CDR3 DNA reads TGTGCCAGCAGCTTATTGGACAGGGGGAATGAGCAGTTCTTC. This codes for CASSLLDRGNEQFF.